These T cell receptor beta chains were read from a single sample in a study of CD8 T cells in ankylosing spondylitis. TCRdb ran MiXCR on the 5' RACE reads and lists one entry per CDR3 protein. Altogether 100,000 to 150,000 distinct CDR3 sequences are present, 9.3% being singletons, with the ten largest covering approximately 3.3%. Sequencing was performed on blood, either unsorted or a sorted T cell fraction (not recorded which). These receptors were obtained from a male donor with ankylosing spondylitis or in good health (not recorded which). The CDR3 runs from the conserved cysteine through the conserved F or W. The order of the fields is J gene, D gene, clone size, V gene, CDR3 protein, CDR3 DNA. The D gene is left open where the match is weak. Clone size is given for some rows only: seen once, a few or many times, or a class if the clone is expanded.

j_gene: TRBJ2-5; d_gene: .; abundance: many; v_gene: TRBV5-6; CDR3aa: CASSLGTQETQYF; CDR3nt: TGTGCCAGCAGCTTGGGGACGCAAGAGACCCAGTACTTC
j_gene: TRBJ1-6; d_gene: .; abundance: few; v_gene: TRBV12-3/TRBV12-4; CDR3aa: CASSLIRGKDSYNSPLHF; CDR3nt: TGTGCCAGCAGTTTAATTAGGGGTAAAGACTCCTATAATTCACCCCTCCACTTT
j_gene: TRBJ1-2; d_gene: .; abundance: many; v_gene: TRBV7-2; CDR3aa: CASSLNRAVHGYTF; CDR3nt: TGTGCCAGCAGCTTAAACAGGGCGGTCCATGGCTACACCTTC
j_gene: TRBJ2-3; d_gene: .; abundance: .; v_gene: TRBV12-3/TRBV12-4; CDR3aa: CASSLILGALGGTDTQYF; CDR3nt: TGTGCCAGCAGTTTAATATTAGGAGCCCTCGGCGGCACAGATACGCAGTATTTT
j_gene: TRBJ2-1; d_gene: TRBD2; abundance: .; v_gene: TRBV15; CDR3aa: CATSARLAGGHNEQFF; CDR3nt: TGTGCCACCAGCGCCCGACTAGCGGGAGGCCACAATGAGCAGTTCTTC
j_gene: TRBJ2-3; d_gene: TRBD2; abundance: .; v_gene: TRBV6-2/TRBV6-3; CDR3aa: CASSGLAGVVRQYF; CDR3nt: TGTGCCAGCAGCGGACTAGCGGGAGTCGTCAGGCAGTATTTT
j_gene: TRBJ2-3; d_gene: .; abundance: many; v_gene: TRBV29-1; CDR3aa: CSVSGSGGTDTQYF; CDR3nt: TGCAGCGTCTCCGGGTCCGGGGGCACAGATACGCAGTATTTT
j_gene: TRBJ1-5; d_gene: TRBD1; abundance: .; v_gene: TRBV20-1; CDR3aa: CCARDRDRGLSNQPQHF; CDR3nt: TGCTGTGCTAGAGATCGGGACAGGGGGCTTAGCAATCAGCCCCAGCATTTT
j_gene: TRBJ2-7; d_gene: TRBD1; abundance: many; v_gene: TRBV5-6; CDR3aa: CASSWGTGSSYEQYF; CDR3nt: TGTGCCAGCAGCTGGGGGACAGGGTCGTCGTACGAGCAGTACTTC
j_gene: TRBJ2-1; d_gene: TRBD2; abundance: many; v_gene: TRBV20-1; CDR3aa: CSARDWGLAVPTLYNEQFF; CDR3nt: TGCAGTGCTCGCGATTGGGGACTAGCGGTACCAACCCTCTACAATGAGCAGTTCTTC
j_gene: TRBJ2-2; d_gene: .; abundance: .; v_gene: TRBV21-1; CDR3aa: CASSRTGTSGGDPNTGELFF; CDR3nt: TGTGCCAGCAGCAGAACCGGGACTAGCGGGGGGGATCCGAACACCGGGGAGCTGTTTTTT
j_gene: TRBJ2-1; d_gene: TRBD2; abundance: many; v_gene: TRBV10-3; CDR3aa: CAISDSGSGDEQFF; CDR3nt: TGTGCCATCAGTGATAGCGGGAGTGGGGATGAGCAGTTCTTC
j_gene: TRBJ2-5; d_gene: .; abundance: few; v_gene: TRBV7-2; CDR3aa: CASSQGQPGETQYF; CDR3nt: TGTGCCAGCAGTCAAGGACAGCCGGGAGAGACCCAGTACTTC
j_gene: TRBJ2-5; d_gene: TRBD2; abundance: many; v_gene: TRBV4-2; CDR3aa: CASSQVLAEYQETQYF; CDR3nt: TGTGCCAGCAGCCAAGTACTAGCGGAGTACCAAGAGACCCAGTACTTC
j_gene: TRBJ2-5; d_gene: .; abundance: many; v_gene: TRBV7-8; CDR3aa: CASSLGEETQYF; CDR3nt: TGTGCCAGCAGCTTAGGAGAAGAGACCCAGTACTTC
j_gene: TRBJ2-2; d_gene: .; abundance: many; v_gene: TRBV9; CDR3aa: CASSVAGAGTNTGELFF; CDR3nt: TGTGCCAGCAGCGTAGCCGGTGCGGGGACGAACACCGGGGAGCTGTTTTTT